This T cell receptor (beta chain) was observed in a study of neurological immune-mediated disorders. By 5'RACE with 10-nucleotide random UMIs, the cDNA was made. MiXCR, applied by TCRdb to the 5' RACE reads, yields one record per CDR3 protein. The table has about 62,000 distinct CDR3 sequences, 4% to 5.5% seen once. The CDR3 runs to 16 residues. With 4 bases removed from V and 7 bases from J, the gap between germline ends came to 21 bases. Germline CDR1 reads SGHRS; CDR2 reads YFSETQ. The sample taken for sequencing was PBMCs. The rearrangement uses TRBV5-1 and TRBJ2-1, with D possibly being TRBD2 (6 bases). The clonotype was recovered from a woman aged 45-59 years with multiple sclerosis. CDR3 in amino acids: CASSQFSGLGGNEQFF. CDR3 bases: TGCGCCAGCAGCCAATTTAGCGGTCTTGGGGGGAATGAGCAGTTCTTC.